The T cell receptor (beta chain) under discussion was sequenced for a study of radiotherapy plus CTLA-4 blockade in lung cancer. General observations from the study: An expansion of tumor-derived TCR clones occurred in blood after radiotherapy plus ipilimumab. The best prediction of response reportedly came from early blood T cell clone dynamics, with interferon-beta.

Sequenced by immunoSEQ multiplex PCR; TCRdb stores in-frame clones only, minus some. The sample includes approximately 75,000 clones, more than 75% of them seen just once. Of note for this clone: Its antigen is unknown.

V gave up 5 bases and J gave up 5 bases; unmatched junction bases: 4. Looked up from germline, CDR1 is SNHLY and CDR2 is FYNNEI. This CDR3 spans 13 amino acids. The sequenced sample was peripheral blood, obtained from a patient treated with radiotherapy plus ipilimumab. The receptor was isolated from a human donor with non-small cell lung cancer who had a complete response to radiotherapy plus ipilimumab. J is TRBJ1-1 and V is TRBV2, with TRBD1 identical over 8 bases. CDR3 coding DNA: TGTGCCAGCAGTCGGACAGGGATGACTGAAGCTTTCTTT. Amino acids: CASSRTGMTEAFF.